Each of the 16 T cell receptor beta chains below was sequenced from the same sample in a study of T cell changes during pregnancy in multiple sclerosis (dated by TCRdb to between 2019 and 2020). The method behind the library was the immunoSEQ multiplex PCR assay. Held by TCRdb, this immuneACCESS table contains in-frame sequences only and omits some clones. Under half of the omission traces to an unresolved V gene where checked; the cause of the rest is unknown. For this sample the table gives tens of thousands of clones, of which 85% to 95% were detected only once. In total, the top ten clones hold over 2% of the sample. Sequences were derived from peripheral blood, sampled in the second trimester of pregnancy. Receptor source: a female donor in good health, enrolled as a control in a pregnancy study.

The rearrangement joins TRBV30 to TRBJ1-1, with D maybe TRBD1 (6 bases). CDR1 GTSNPN and CDR2 SVGIG come from the germline V gene (reference sequence). Deletions cut 5 bases from V and 6 bases from J, with 13 bases between. This CDR3 has 12 amino acids. CDR3 DNA: TGTGCCTGGGGAAGGGGGAGCCCTGAAGCTTTCTTT. Residues: CAWGRGSPEAFF.

The rearrangement links TRBV6-5 to TRBJ2-2; 16 bases are a match to TRBD2. CDR3 length: 15 residues. Trimming removed 6 bases from V and 6 bases from J; junction bases left unmatched: 1. The V gene's germline CDR1 is MNHEY and CDR2 SVGAGI. CDR3 coding DNA: TGTGCCAGCAGCGGGACTAGCGGGGGGGCCGGGGAGCTGTTTTTT. Residues: CASSGTSGGAGELFF.

The chain recombines TRBV19 with TRBJ2-2; possible D gene TRBD1, 6 bases. V gave up 4 bases and J gave up 0 bases, with 12 bases separating them. This CDR3 comprises 16 residues. Per the germline V gene, CDR1 is LNHDA and CDR2 is SQIVND (reference sequence). CDR3 amino acids: CASSRGAGANTGELFF. The CDR3 region has the DNA TGTGCCAGTAGTAGGGGTGCAGGGGCGAACACCGGGGAGCTGTTTTTT.

V is TRBV4-2 and J is TRBJ2-1; D unresolved. Germline V lookup: CDR1 LGHNA, CDR2 YNFKEQ. The CDR3 covers 14 residues. V was pared by 3 bases and J by 6 bases, with 12 bases between. The CDR3 coding sequence is TGTGCCAGCAGCCAGACGACTGCTTCCAATGAGCAGTTCTTC. It specifies CASSQTTASNEQFF.

This chain links TRBV4-1 with TRBJ1-6; D is undetermined. CDR1 and CDR2 (germline): MGHRA, YSYEKL. The CDR3 is 15 amino acids. Trimming cost V 4 bases and J 7 bases, with 14 bases left between them. The CDR3 here is CASSRSNEANSPLHF. The CDR3 DNA reads TGCGCCAGCAGCCGCTCGAACGAGGCCAATTCACCCCTCCACTTT.

This clone has only one observation. This CDR3 reads CASSARGGVAYEQYF. Written as DNA, the CDR3 is TGTGCCAGCAGCGCTCGGGGAGGGGTCGCCTACGAGCAGTACTTC. The rearrangement links TRBV9 to TRBJ2-7; 7 bases agree with TRBD2. The CDR3 covers 15 residues. Germline lookup yields CDR1 SGDLS and CDR2 YYNGEE. V lost 3 bases and J lost 2; bases outside the gene matches: 8.

The rearrangement links TRBV7-6 to TRBJ2-1; D perhaps matches TRBD1 (6 bases). The germline gives CDR1 SGHVS, CDR2 FNYEAQ. This CDR3 contains 15 residues. V was shortened by 3 bases and J by 1 base, with 10 bases between the two germline ends. CDR3 protein: CASSLGQGSYNEQFF. In DNA, the CDR3 is TGTGCCAGCAGCTTGGGGCAGGGGTCCTACAATGAGCAGTTCTTC.

The chain links TRBV9 to TRBJ2-3; 12 nucleotides align to TRBD2. The CDR3 runs to 18 residues. Looked up from germline, CDR1 is SGDLS and CDR2 is YYNGEE. V shed 2 bases, J shed 4 bases, and the junction held 11 bases outside the gene matches. The CDR3 bases are TGTGCCAGCAGCGTTCCCACGCTAGCGGGGGGGAGTGCAGATACGCAGTATTTT. It specifies CASSVPTLAGGSADTQYF.

This sequence joins TRBV12-5 and TRBJ2-5, with TRBD2 identical over 10 bases. Germline V gene lookup returns CDR1 LGHNT and CDR2 FRNRAP. There are 14 residues in the CDR3. V gave up 5 bases and J gave up 1 base; unmatched junction bases: 1. CDR3 in DNA: TGTGCTAGTGGTCGGACTAGCGGCCAAGAGACCCAGTACTTC. The encoded protein is CASGRTSGQETQYF.

CDR3 sequence reads: CASSETRENTEAFF. CDR3 DNA: TGTGCCAGCAGTGAAACCCGGGAGAACACTGAAGCTTTCTTT. The rearrangement joins TRBV25-1 to TRBJ1-1; D is uncertain. Trimming took off 2 bases at V and 1 base at J, with 8 bases between the two ends. There are 14 residues in the CDR3. The germline CDR1 and CDR2 sequences are MGHDK and SYGVNS.

The chain employs TRBV19 and TRBJ1-2; weak D call: TRBD1 (6 bases). With 6 bases removed from V and 10 bases from J, the gap between germline ends came to 21 bases. The germline V gene has CDR1 LNHDA and CDR2 SQIVND (reference sequence). CDR3 length: 14 residues. The CDR3: CASRIGGAPGAYTF. The CDR3 DNA is TGTGCCAGTAGGATTGGGGGCGCCCCAGGCGCCTACACCTTC.

V is TRBV25-1 and J is TRBJ1-2, with D possibly being TRBD1 (6 bases). The CDR3 is 15 residues long. Germline assignment: CDR1 MGHDK and CDR2 SYGVNS. The ends were cut back, 1 base at V and 6 bases at J, with 15 bases in the middle. CDR3: CASSELWGGKDGYTF. Here the CDR3 DNA reads TGTGCCAGCAGTGAATTATGGGGGGGCAAGGATGGCTACACCTTC.

DNA for the CDR3: TGTGCCACCGGAGGTTTAGCCAAAAACATTCAGTACTTC. Translating gives CATGGLAKNIQYF. The rearrangement links TRBV25-1 to TRBJ2-4, with D perhaps matching TRBD2 (5 bases). Looked up from germline, CDR1 is MGHDK and CDR2 is SYGVNS. V was clipped by 10 bases and J by 0 bases, with 10 bases between them. The CDR3 sequence is 13 residues long.

This CDR3 reads CASGERLFGYGYTF. As DNA, the CDR3 is TGTGCCAGTGGCGAGAGGCTTTTCGGTTATGGCTACACCTTC. The genes are TRBV19 and TRBJ1-2, with D unclear. CDR1 and CDR2 from the germline V gene are LNHDA and SQIVND (reference sequence). There are 14 residues in the CDR3. V lost 8 bases and J lost 5, with 18 bases in between.

This clone was observed once. CDR3 coding DNA: TGCGCCAGCAGTCCCGGGGGGAGTGCGAGTCAGCCCCAGCATTTT. Translation gives CASSPGGSASQPQHF. The chain combines TRBV5-1 with TRBJ1-5; D is perhaps TRBD1 (5 bases). The CDR3 spans 15 residues. Germline CDR1 is SGHRS and CDR2 is YFSETQ. Trimming removed 5 bases at V and 6 bases at J, with 18 bases between.

The V call is TRBV27, the J call TRBJ1-5; D possibly corresponds to TRBD1 (5 bases). From germline, CDR1 is MNHEY and CDR2 SMNVEV (reference sequence). V dropped 1 base and J dropped 6 bases, with 10 bases sitting between them. This CDR3 has 14 residues. The CDR3 sequence: CASSLWGDAQPQHF. The CDR3 DNA reads as TGTGCCAGCAGTTTATGGGGCGACGCTCAGCCCCAGCATTTT.